This TCR beta chain was captured by sequencing in a study of vaccination effects on CD4 cells after COVID-19. In the case of this clone: Its antigen is unknown.

The germline V gene encodes CDR1 LNHNV and CDR2 YYDKDF (reference sequence). V lost 5 bases, J lost 1 base, and 5 bases stayed unmatched. The CDR3 is 16 amino acids. With more than 9 days of culture completed, CD4+ T cells were isolated. Each person got two doses of an mRNA SARS-CoV-2 vaccine, BNT162b2 or mRNA-1273. Data came from immunoSEQ multiplex PCR; TCRdb stores just in-frame clones and leaves some out. The sample lists some 66,000 clones, around 79% seen once, with about 2.4% in the top ten. Sequencing used CD4+ T cells from PBMCs cultured without peptide, obtained after COVID-19 vaccination. The receptor's source is a human donor who received a COVID-19 vaccine. The gene calls are TRBV15 and TRBJ2-3; 11 bases are a match to TRBD2. CDR3: CATSLTSGEGTDTQYF. The DNA of the CDR3 is TGTGCCACCAGCTTGACTAGCGGGGAGGGCACAGATACGCAGTATTTT.